The 5 T cell receptor beta chains listed next were all sequenced from one sample in a study of radiotherapy plus CTLA-4 blockade in lung cancer. Repertoires were generated with immunoSEQ multiplex PCR, while TCRdb's copy carries only in-frame clones and drops some. The sample yields 70,000 to 95,000 clones, about 83% seen once. This specimen was peripheral blood, taken from a patient treated with radiotherapy plus ipilimumab. The receptors stem from a human donor with non-small cell lung cancer that progressed on radiotherapy plus ipilimumab.

The chain has TRBV7-8 and TRBJ2-2; 14 bases map to TRBD2. The J segment lost 4 bases and the V segment lost 11 bases, leaving 12 bases of the junction unmatched. The CDR3 spans 17 residues. Germline assignment: CDR1 SGHVS and CDR2 FQNEAQ. The CDR3 DNA reads as TGTGCCGCGGGGGGACTAGCGGGAGCTAGGGCCACCGGGGAGCTGTTTTTT. Its translation is CAAGGLAGARATGELFF.

The count of this clone is one. CDR3 loop: CSASTGNYGYTF. The CDR3 DNA is TGCAGCGCATCGACAGGGAACTATGGCTACACCTTC. The genes are TRBV29-1 and TRBJ1-2; TRBD1 matches at 7 bases. Germline V lookup: CDR1 SQVTM, CDR2 ANQGSEA. Trimming cost V 7 bases and J 2 bases; bases outside gene matches: 4. There are 12 residues in the CDR3.

The V call is TRBV6-5, the J call TRBJ1-2, with TRBD1 as a possible D gene (5 bases). This CDR3 contains 14 residues. With 0 bases removed from V and 8 bases from J, the gap between germline ends came to 13 bases. CDR1 is MNHEY, CDR2 SVGAGI, per germline. CDR3: CASSYSRGEGGYTF. The CDR3 nucleotides read TGTGCCAGCAGTTACTCGAGGGGAGAGGGCGGCTACACCTTC.

This chain links TRBV5-8 with TRBJ1-5; D may be TRBD1 (5 bases). CDR1 and CDR2 (germline): SGHTS, YDEGEE. CDR3 length: 15 residues. V lost 0 bases, J lost 3 bases, and 10 bases lay in between. CDR3 in amino acids: CASSLAGLNNQPQHF. The CDR3, as DNA: TGTGCCAGCAGCTTGGCGGGACTCAACAATCAGCCCCAGCATTTT.

The chain uses TRBV4-3 and TRBJ1-2; 8 positions agree with TRBD1. The CDR3 extends over 16 amino acids. V trimming: 1 base; J trimming: 4 bases; junction bases outside the gene matches: 8. Germline values: CDR1 LGHNA, CDR2 YSLEER. The CDR3 sequence is CASSQAADREGYGYTF. DNA of the CDR3: TGCGCCAGCAGCCAAGCCGCGGACAGGGAGGGCTATGGCTACACCTTC.